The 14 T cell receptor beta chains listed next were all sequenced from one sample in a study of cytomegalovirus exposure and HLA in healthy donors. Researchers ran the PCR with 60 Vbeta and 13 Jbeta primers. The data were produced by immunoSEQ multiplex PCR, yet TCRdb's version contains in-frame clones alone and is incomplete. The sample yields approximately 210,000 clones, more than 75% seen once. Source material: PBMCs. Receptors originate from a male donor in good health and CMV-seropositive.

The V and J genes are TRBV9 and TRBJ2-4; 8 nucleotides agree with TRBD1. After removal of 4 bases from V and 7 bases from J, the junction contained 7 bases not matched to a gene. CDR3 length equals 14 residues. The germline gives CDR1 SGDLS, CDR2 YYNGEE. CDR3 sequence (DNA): TGTGCCAGCAGCACCGGACAGGGAACGAACATTCAGTACTTC. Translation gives CASSTGQGTNIQYF. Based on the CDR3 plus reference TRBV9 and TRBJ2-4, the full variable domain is DSGVTQTPKHLITATGQRVTLRCSPRSGDLSVYWYQQSLDQGLQFLIQYYNGEERAKGNILERFSAQQFPDLHSELNLSSLELGDSALYFCASSTGQGTNIQYFGAGTRLSVL.

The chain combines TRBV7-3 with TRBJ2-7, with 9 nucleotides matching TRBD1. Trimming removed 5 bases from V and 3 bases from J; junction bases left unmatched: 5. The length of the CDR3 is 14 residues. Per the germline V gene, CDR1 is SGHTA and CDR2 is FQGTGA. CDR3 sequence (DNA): TGTGCCAGCAGCCCCACAGGGGGCGGCTACGAGCAGTACTTC. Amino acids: CASSPTGGGYEQYF.

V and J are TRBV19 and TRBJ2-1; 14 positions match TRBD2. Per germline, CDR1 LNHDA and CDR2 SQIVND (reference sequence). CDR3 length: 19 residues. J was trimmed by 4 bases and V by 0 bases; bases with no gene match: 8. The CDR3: CASSIDPGTSGSLYNEQFF. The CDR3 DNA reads TGTGCCAGTAGTATAGACCCCGGGACTAGCGGGAGCTTGTACAATGAGCAGTTCTTC.

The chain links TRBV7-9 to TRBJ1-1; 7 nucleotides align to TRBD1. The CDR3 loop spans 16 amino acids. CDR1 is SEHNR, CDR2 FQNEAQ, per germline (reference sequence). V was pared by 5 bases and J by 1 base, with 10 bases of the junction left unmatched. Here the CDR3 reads CASSPGYRGTNTEAFF. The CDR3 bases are TGTGCCAGCAGCCCCGGGTACAGGGGCACGAACACTGAAGCTTTCTTT. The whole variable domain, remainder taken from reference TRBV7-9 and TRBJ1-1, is DTGVSQNPRHKITKRGQNVTFRCDPISEHNRLYWYRQTLGQGPEFLTYFQNEAQLEKSRLLSDRFSAERPKGSFSTLEIQRTEQGDSAMYLCASSPGYRGTNTEAFFGQGTRLTVV.

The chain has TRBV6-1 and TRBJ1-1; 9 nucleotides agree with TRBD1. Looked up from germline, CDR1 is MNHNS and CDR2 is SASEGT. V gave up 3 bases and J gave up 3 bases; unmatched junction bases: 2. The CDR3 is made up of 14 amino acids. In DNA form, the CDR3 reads TGTGCCAGCAGTGAGGGGGACAGGGACACTGAAGCTTTCTTT. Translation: CASSEGDRDTEAFF.

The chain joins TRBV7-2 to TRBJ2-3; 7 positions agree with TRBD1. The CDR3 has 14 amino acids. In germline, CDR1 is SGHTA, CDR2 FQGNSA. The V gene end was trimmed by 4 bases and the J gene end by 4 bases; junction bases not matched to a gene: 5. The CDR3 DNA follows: TGTGCCAGCAGCTCCCGACAGGGCCCAGATACGCAGTATTTT. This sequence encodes CASSSRQGPDTQYF. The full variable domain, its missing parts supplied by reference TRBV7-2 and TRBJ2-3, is GAGVSQSPSNKVTEKGKDVELRCDPISGHTALYWYRQSLGQGLEFLIYFQGNSAPDKSGLPSDRFSAERTGGSVSTLTIQRTQQEDSAVYLCASSSRQGPDTQYFGPGTRLTVL.

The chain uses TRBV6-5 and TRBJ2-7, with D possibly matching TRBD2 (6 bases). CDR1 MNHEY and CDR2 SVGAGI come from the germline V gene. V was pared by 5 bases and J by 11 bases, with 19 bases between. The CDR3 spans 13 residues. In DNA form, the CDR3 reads TGTGCCAGCAGTCCAGACACGCTGGGAGGTGAGTACTTC. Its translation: CASSPDTLGGEYF.

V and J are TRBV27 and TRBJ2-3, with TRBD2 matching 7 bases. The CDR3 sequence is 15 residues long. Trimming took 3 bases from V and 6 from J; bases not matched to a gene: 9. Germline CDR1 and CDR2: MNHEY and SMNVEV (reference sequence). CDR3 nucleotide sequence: TGTGCCAGCAGTTTCGGCGGCAGCGGGGTGGATACGCAGTATTTT. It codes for CASSFGGSGVDTQYF.

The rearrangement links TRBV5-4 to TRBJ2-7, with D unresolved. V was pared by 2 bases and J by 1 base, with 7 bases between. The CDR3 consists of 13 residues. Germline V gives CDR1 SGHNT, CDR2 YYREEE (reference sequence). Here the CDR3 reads CASSFGLSYEQYF. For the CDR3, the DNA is TGTGCCAGCAGCTTCGGTCTTTCCTACGAGCAGTACTTC.

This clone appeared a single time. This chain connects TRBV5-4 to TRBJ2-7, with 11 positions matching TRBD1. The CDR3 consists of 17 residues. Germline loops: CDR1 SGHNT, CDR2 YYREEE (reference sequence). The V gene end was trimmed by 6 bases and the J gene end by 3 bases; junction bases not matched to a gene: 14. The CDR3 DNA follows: TGTGCCAGCACCCGGACAGGGGGCGCGGGAGCGCACTACGAGCAGTACTTC. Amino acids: CASTRTGGAGAHYEQYF.

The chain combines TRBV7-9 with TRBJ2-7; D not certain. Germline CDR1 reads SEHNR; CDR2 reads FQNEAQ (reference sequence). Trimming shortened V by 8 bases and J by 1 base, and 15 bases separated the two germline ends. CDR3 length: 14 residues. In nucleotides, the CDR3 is TGTGCCAGCGCTGGAGTTCGTGGGTCCTACGAGCAGTACTTC. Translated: CASAGVRGSYEQYF.

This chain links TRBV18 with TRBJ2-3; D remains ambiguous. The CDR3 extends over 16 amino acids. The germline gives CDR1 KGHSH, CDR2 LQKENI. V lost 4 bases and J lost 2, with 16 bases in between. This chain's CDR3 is CASSLRGEPSTDTQYF. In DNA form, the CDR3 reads TGTGCCAGCTCACTCAGAGGCGAACCATCCACAGATACGCAGTATTTT. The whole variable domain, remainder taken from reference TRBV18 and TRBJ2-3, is NAGVMQNPRHLVRRRGQEARLRCSPMKGHSHVYWYRQLPEEGLKFMVYLQKENIIDESGMPKERFSAEFPKEGPSILRIQQVVRGDSAAYFCASSLRGEPSTDTQYFGPGTRLTVL.

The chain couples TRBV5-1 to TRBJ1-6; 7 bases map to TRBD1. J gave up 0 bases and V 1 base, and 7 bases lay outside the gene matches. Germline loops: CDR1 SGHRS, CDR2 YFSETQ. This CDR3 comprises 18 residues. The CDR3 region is CASSLLITGASYNSPLHF. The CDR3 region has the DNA TGCGCCAGCAGCTTGTTAATCACAGGGGCCTCCTATAATTCACCCCTCCACTTT. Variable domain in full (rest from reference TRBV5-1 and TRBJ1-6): KAGVTQTPRYLIKTRGQQVTLSCSPISGHRSVSWYQQTPGQGLQFLFEYFSETQRNKGNFPGRFSGRQFSNSRSEMNVSTLELGDSALYLCASSLLITGASYNSPLHFGNGTRLTVT.

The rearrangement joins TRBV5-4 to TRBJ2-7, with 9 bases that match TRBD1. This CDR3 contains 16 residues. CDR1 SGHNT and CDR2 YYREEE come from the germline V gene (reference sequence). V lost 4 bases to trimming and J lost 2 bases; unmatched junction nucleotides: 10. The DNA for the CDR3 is TGTGCCAGCAGCGCGGGTCCGGGACAGGGAGCCTACGAGCAGTACTTC. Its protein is CASSAGPGQGAYEQYF.